This TCR beta chain was sequenced in a study of blood T cell repertoires in COVID-19. Background on the study: Italy, Spain and the United States were the sources of the convalescent and acute COVID-19 samples.

Methods used by the authors: Nucleated cell number was recorded as an estimate derived from reference gene primer amplification. Clones were sequenced by immunoSEQ multiplex PCR, and TCRdb holds only the in-frame ones, with some missing. That table gives V, J and clone size, and the DNA gave D and trimming. Among 12,000 or so clones listed, approximately 85% were seen once. V lost 3 bases and J 4 bases, leaving 9 bases between the germline ends. This CDR3 is 12 amino acids long. Per germline, CDR1 GTSNPN and CDR2 SVGIG (reference sequence). The chain uses TRBV30 and TRBJ1-1; no definite D call. What was sequenced was peripheral blood. This TCR came from a human donor in a cohort sampled during active COVID-19. The DNA of the CDR3 is TGTGCCTGGAGGTACCCGGGCACTGAAGCTTTCTTT. Translated, it gives CAWRYPGTEAFF. Full variable domain (rest looked up from reference TRBV30 and TRBJ1-1): SQTIHQWPATLVQPVGSPLSLECTVEGTSNPNLYWYRQAAGRGLQLLFYSVGIGQISSEVPQNLSASRPQDRQFILSSKKLLLSDSGFYLCAWRYPGTEAFFGQGTRLTVV.